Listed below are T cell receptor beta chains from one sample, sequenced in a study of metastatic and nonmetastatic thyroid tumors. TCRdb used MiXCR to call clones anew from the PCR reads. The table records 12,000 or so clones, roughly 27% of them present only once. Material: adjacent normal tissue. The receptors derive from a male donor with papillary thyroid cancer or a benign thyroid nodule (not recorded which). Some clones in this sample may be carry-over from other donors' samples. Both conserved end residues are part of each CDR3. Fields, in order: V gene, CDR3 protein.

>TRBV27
CATRPGTGGNNEQFF
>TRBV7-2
CASSLELNEKLFF
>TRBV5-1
CATGTGSFGELFF
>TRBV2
CASRDGGSYNEQFF
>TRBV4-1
CASSRDAGTGSSGANVLTF
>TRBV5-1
CASSYDSTPEAFF
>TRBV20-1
CSAREGAHNEKLFF
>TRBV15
CATSSNPLQGYEQYF
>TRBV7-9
CASSLAPDTGELFF
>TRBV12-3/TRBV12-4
CASSLQGGDPEAFF
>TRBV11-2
CASSPKRASLSTDTQYF
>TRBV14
CASSQGVLGADGKNIQYF
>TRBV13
CASSLLLAGGNNEQFF
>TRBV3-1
CASSPDGVNTGELFF
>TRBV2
CASKGGLLGSPLHF
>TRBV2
CASSDGSSGDEQFF
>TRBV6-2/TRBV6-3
CASNLDREDYGYTF
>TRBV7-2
CASSPVRGRQYF
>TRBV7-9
CASSSQGRTEAFF
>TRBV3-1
CASSQRAPGQGIYEQYF
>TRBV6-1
CASNAKGQGGEEQYF
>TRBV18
CASSLPRRTYEQYF
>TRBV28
CASRTGTSSYEQYF
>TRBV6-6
CASSYSRTGSTEAFF
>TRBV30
CACTREGLGNEQFF
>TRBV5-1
CASSPDGAYEQYF
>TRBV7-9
CASSYPSGSYEQFF
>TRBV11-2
CASSLGIGQKLAYEQYF
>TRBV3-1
CASSQGGANVLTF
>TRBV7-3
CASSPGTSGGTGELFF
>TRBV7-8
CASSPRTGVNYGYTF